These 15 T cell receptor beta chains were sequenced from one sample in a study of naive and memory T cell subsets (dated by TCRdb to 2015 to 2018). The library was prepared using UMI-ligation and nested PCR. Sequencing used an Illumina MiSeq. The ligated cDNA was amplified in four rounds of PCR with nested alpha and beta constant region primers together with the SP2 primer. The raw public reads went through TCRdb reprocessing: fastp at Q25, MiXCR clone calling, in-frame beta chains kept. CDR3 protein duplicates are merged, each entry listing the most common genes and DNA. In all, the sample holds 37,000 or so distinct CDR3 sequences, and 8% to 13% of those were seen once. The top ten clones comprise around 4.2% of the sample. Sample treatment or condition, as interpreted from the label and publication: skin biopsy from PPD injection site in Mantoux-positive individual. The study reported a robust and sensitive protocol to amplify, sequence and analyze TCRs, based on 3' ligation of a UMI-containing oligonucleotide to TCR cDNA.

Sample: skin, taken from a tuberculin skin test site. The receptor source for this set is an adult in good health.

Many counts were recorded for this clonotype. The V call is TRBV6-6, the J call TRBJ2-3, with D possibly being TRBD2 (5 bases). Per the germline V gene, CDR1 is MNHNY and CDR2 is SVGAGI (reference sequence). This CDR3 is built from 15 residues. Deletions cut 6 bases from V and 1 base from J, with 14 bases between. The CDR3 coding sequence is TGTGCCAGCAGATCAGCGGAGACCCGCACAGATACGCAGTATTTT. It specifies CASRSAETRTDTQYF.

Only a few counts were recorded for this clonotype. The chain recombines TRBV6-6 with TRBJ2-2, with D possibly being TRBD1 (5 bases). Looked up from germline, CDR1 is MNHNY and CDR2 is SVGAGI (reference sequence). There are 14 residues in the CDR3. V was clipped by 1 base and J by 6 bases, with 9 bases between them. The CDR3 reads CASSYLGDAGELFF. The CDR3 nucleotides are TGTGCCAGCAGTTACTTAGGGGATGCCGGGGAGCTGTTTTTT.

In this sample, this clonotype turned up a few times. A junction boundary mismatches the germline segment, possibly from a read error. The chain carries TRBV4-2 and TRBJ2-1, with a tentative D call TRBD1 (6 bases). Looked up from germline, CDR1 is LGHNA and CDR2 is YNFKEQ. The CDR3 length is 15 residues. The CDR3 sequence: CASSQGPGQLIGRIF. The CDR3 DNA is TGTGCCAGCAGCCAAGGCCCTGGACAGTTAATAGGAAGGATCTTC.

A few counts support this clonotype. The rearrangement links TRBV10-3 to TRBJ1-2; the D is unclear. Germline CDR1 ENHRY, CDR2 SYGVKD. The CDR3 totals 15 residues. V gave up 2 bases and J gave up 7 bases, with 17 bases separating them. As DNA, the CDR3 is TGTGCCATCAGTGAGGTAGAAGGCGGGAGGTCTGGCTACACCTTC. This gives the protein CAISEVEGGRSGYTF.

Only a few counts were recorded for this clonotype. The chain joins TRBV6-6 to TRBJ2-2; D is unclear. Germline loops: CDR1 MNHNY, CDR2 SVGAGI (reference sequence). Trimming cost V 2 bases and J 7 bases, with 11 bases left between them. The CDR3 runs 14 residues. The CDR3 DNA follows: TGTGCCAGCAGTTACCCCCAAAGGCACGGGGAGCTGTTTTTT. Protein sequence: CASSYPQRHGELFF.

This clonotype was picked up a small number of times. V usage is TRBV10-1 and J usage is TRBJ2-5; the match to TRBD2 covers 7 bases. Unmatched junction bases numbered 8, after V lost 4 bases and J lost 3 bases. There are 15 residues in the CDR3. Germline CDR1 is WNHNN and CDR2 is SYGVQD (reference sequence). The CDR3 region is CASSAPGGGKETQYF. In DNA, the CDR3 is TGCGCCAGCAGTGCCCCAGGCGGGGGTAAAGAGACCCAGTACTTC.

This clonotype has ten or more counts. The chain joins TRBV6-1 to TRBJ2-1; possible D gene TRBD2, 6 bases. CDR1 is MNHNS and CDR2 is SASEGT in the germline V gene. The V end was cut by 3 bases, the J end by 12 bases, with 9 bases between. The CDR3 contains 11 residues. CDR3 coding DNA: TGTGCCAGCAGTGAGGGGGGTGGGCAGTTCTTC. Its protein product is CASSEGGGQFF.

The genes are TRBV6-1 and TRBJ1-4; tentative D call: TRBD1 (5 bases). Germline CDR1 and CDR2: MNHNS and SASEGT. The CDR3 runs 16 residues. Trimming pared 2 bases from V and 5 bases from J, leaving 15 bases between. The CDR3, as DNA: TGTGCCAGCAGTGAAAGGGGATGGGGTGGGAATGAAAAACTGTTTTTT. This gives the protein CASSERGWGGNEKLFF.

This clonotype was seen repeatedly, ten times or more. V and J are TRBV11-2 and TRBJ2-7; D call uncertain. The V and J ends lost 5 bases and 1 base respectively, with 6 bases between them. CDR1 SGHAT and CDR2 FQNNGV come from the germline V gene. This CDR3 contains 12 residues. CDR3 sequence reads: CASSRGSYEQYF. CDR3 nucleotides: TGTGCCAGCAGCCGAGGTTCCTACGAGCAGTACTTC.

This chain connects TRBV30 to TRBJ2-1; D is unresolved. The germline CDR1 and CDR2 sequences are GTSNPN and SVGIG (reference sequence). V gave up 0 bases and J gave up 10 bases, with 10 bases separating them. The CDR3 sequence is 12 residues long. The chain's CDR3 is CAWSVGFWEQFF. The CDR3 coding sequence is TGTGCCTGGAGTGTCGGGTTCTGGGAGCAGTTCTTC.

This clonotype was seen repeatedly, ten times or more. This chain joins TRBV12-3 or TRBV12-4 and TRBJ1-1; TRBD1 matches at 7 bases. The CDR3 contains 13 residues. Trimming took 3 bases from V and 4 from J; bases not matched to a gene: 2. The CDR3: CASSFGTVTEAFF. For the CDR3, the DNA is TGTGCCAGCAGTTTCGGGACAGTCACTGAAGCTTTCTTT.

This clonotype was counted at least ten times. V usage is TRBV29-1 and J usage is TRBJ1-1; possible D gene TRBD1, 6 bases. CDR3 length equals 13 residues. Trimming stripped 6 bases from V and 2 bases from J, with 13 bases between. Per germline, CDR1 SQVTM and CDR2 ANQGSEA. The CDR3 DNA reads as TGCAGCGTCGGTAGACAGGTTAACACTGAAGCTTTCTTT. It codes for CSVGRQVNTEAFF.

This clonotype was picked up a small number of times. The chain employs TRBV7-3 and TRBJ2-2; unclear D gene. Trimming shortened V by 5 bases and J by 7 bases, and 17 bases separated the two germline ends. CDR1 and CDR2 from the germline V gene are SGHTA and FQGTGA. The CDR3 has 15 amino acids. The DNA for the CDR3 is TGTGCCAGCAGCCCCCAATCCGCCGGTATCGGGGAGCTGTTTTTT. Translation gives CASSPQSAGIGELFF.

V usage is TRBV29-1 and J usage is TRBJ2-3; perhaps TRBD1 as D (6 bases). Trimming left V 6 bases short and J 5 bases short, with 18 bases between. CDR1 is SQVTM and CDR2 is ANQGSEA in the germline V gene. The CDR3 contains 14 residues. The CDR3 loop is CSVKDSQQGDTQYF. CDR3 DNA: TGCAGCGTGAAGGACAGCCAACAGGGAGATACGCAGTATTTT.

This clonotype occurred many times. The rearrangement links TRBV20-1 to TRBJ2-7; 9 bases agree with TRBD2. The germline V gene has CDR1 DFQATT and CDR2 SNEGSKA (reference sequence). This CDR3 contains 11 residues. Germline trimming cut 6 bases from V and 5 bases from J; bases unmatched to any gene: 2. Here the CDR3 DNA reads TGCAGTGCAGAGCGGGGGGACGAGCAGTACTTC. Translation: CSAERGDEQYF.